These T cell receptor beta chains were read from a single sample in a study of regulatory T cells in long-lasting Graves disease. TCRdb re-analysed the multiplex PCR reads in MiXCR, keeping a single row per CDR3 protein. The table includes roughly 470,000 distinct CDR3 sequences, roughly 20% detected once. Sequenced here: peripheral blood mononuclear cells (PBMCs), sampled when the disease was refractory, from a patient treated with antithyroid drugs. Receptors were obtained from a female donor with Graves disease. CDR3s include the opening cysteine and the closing phenylalanine or tryptophan. The D gene is left open where the match is weak.

TRBV12-3/TRBV12-4	TRBJ2-1	.	CASSNQASSSYNEQFF
TRBV6-1	TRBJ1-2	.	CASSERPIRGDYGYTF
TRBV29-1	TRBJ2-2	TRBD2	CSVVTSGPSLGELFF
TRBV25-1	TRBJ2-5	.	CASSELGVQETQYF
TRBV7-8	TRBJ2-5	TRBD1	CASSLVRTGVGQETQYF
TRBV4-1	TRBJ2-7	.	CASSQDTQGSYEQYF
TRBV19	TRBJ2-5	.	CASSTGLRSGGTQYF
TRBV7-2	TRBJ1-3	.	CASSLLPSGNTIYF
TRBV3-1	TRBJ2-7	TRBD2	CASSQASGTYEQYF
TRBV20-1	TRBJ2-1	.	CSARTRLVQFF
TRBV20-1	TRBJ2-7	TRBD2	CSARGREDGYEQYF
TRBV28	TRBJ1-1	.	CASSIRRMNTEAFF
TRBV20-1	TRBJ1-2	.	CSATGRSYGYTF
TRBV29-1	TRBJ2-3	.	CSAGFSTDTQYF
TRBV28	TRBJ1-4	.	CASSLVATDEKLFF
TRBV6-1	TRBJ2-7	.	CASSEGLSYEQYF
TRBV19	TRBJ1-5	.	CASSNGLWNQPQHF
TRBV28	TRBJ1-2	.	CASSLGPGGGYTF
TRBV11-2	TRBJ2-1	.	CASSLVAANEQFF
TRBV10-3	TRBJ1-1	TRBD1	CAISESTRRGLPEAFF
TRBV6-2/TRBV6-3	TRBJ2-1	.	CASRDLSADSYNEQFF
TRBV2	TRBJ1-3	TRBD1	CASSRGQGAGNTIYF
TRBV19	TRBJ2-2	.	CASSISSGSGYTGELFF
TRBV5-1	TRBJ1-1	.	CASSPLRGSDTEAFF
TRBV12-3/TRBV12-4	TRBJ2-5	.	CASSSGTTPRRETQYF
TRBV5-4	TRBJ2-2	.	CASSNSGRNTGELFF
TRBV4-3	TRBJ2-7	TRBD1	CASSQESQGVSYEQYF
TRBV9	TRBJ1-1	.	CASSVGLGSPEAFF
TRBV7-2	TRBJ2-4	TRBD2	CASSSGGGIAKNIQYF
TRBV27	TRBJ1-1	.	CASSLFEYTEAFF
TRBV12-3/TRBV12-4	TRBJ1-4	TRBD1	CASRSTGGNEKLFF
TRBV4-2	TRBJ1-2	.	CASSQDGYRSYGYTF
TRBV4-3	TRBJ1-2	.	CASSQDRAGFNYGYTF
TRBV6-6	TRBJ2-7	.	CASSYSTRDGVEQYF
TRBV4-3	TRBJ1-1	TRBD1	CASSQWGQGSFTEAFF